The 10 T cell receptor beta chains below all came from one sample that was sequenced in a study of blood T cell repertoires in COVID-19. The table came from immunoSEQ multiplex PCR; TCRdb's copy has only in-frame clones and leaves some out. The sample carries around 210,000 clones, about 84% recorded once. The specimen sequenced was peripheral blood. Receptors originate from a woman older than 75 with COVID-19, enrolled during active disease.

This clone was found once. The genes are TRBV7-3 and TRBJ2-7, with 7 positions matching TRBD2. The ends lost 5 bases at V and 5 bases at J; junction bases unmatched: 9. CDR3 length: 14 amino acids. Germline CDR1 and CDR2: SGHTA and FQGTGA. CDR3 sequence: CASSPSGTTHEQYF. DNA of the CDR3: TGTGCCAGCAGCCCCTCCGGGACTACCCACGAGCAGTACTTC. Full variable domain (remainder filled in from reference TRBV7-3 and TRBJ2-7): GAGVSQTPSNKVTEKGKYVELRCDPISGHTALYWYRQSLGQGPEFLIYFQGTGAADDSGLPNDRFFAVRPEGSVSTLKIQRTERGDSAVYLCASSPSGTTHEQYFGPGTRLTVT.

The rearrangement joins TRBV9 to TRBJ1-6; 7 bases are shared with TRBD1. Germline lookup yields CDR1 SGDLS and CDR2 YYNGEE. Trimming took 0 bases from V and 5 from J; bases not matched to a gene: 2. CDR3 length: 15 residues. The CDR3 loop is CASSVGGTDNSPLHF. The CDR3 region has the DNA TGTGCCAGCAGCGTAGGGGGGACAGATAATTCACCCCTCCACTTT. The full variable domain, with the rest looked up from reference TRBV9 and TRBJ1-6, is DSGVTQTPKHLITATGQRVTLRCSPRSGDLSVYWYQQSLDQGLQFLIQYYNGEERAKGNILERFSAQQFPDLHSELNLSSLELGDSALYFCASSVGGTDNSPLHFGNGTRLTVT.

The chain has TRBV28 and TRBJ1-2; TRBD1 aligns across 7 bases. The CDR3 length is 14 residues. Germline assignment: CDR1 MDHEN and CDR2 SYDVKM. The junction had 6 bases not matched to a gene; V was cut back by 6 bases and J by 2 bases. CDR3 in DNA: TGTGCCAGCAGAACTCAACAGGGGAACTATGGCTACACCTTC. It translates to CASRTQQGNYGYTF.

The genes are TRBV6-1 and TRBJ1-5, with D unresolved. The CDR3 consists of 15 residues. Deletions cut 1 base from V and 2 bases from J, with 9 bases between. Germline CDR1 is MNHNS and CDR2 is SASEGT. The CDR3 spells CASSEVGRGNQPQHF. CDR3 coding DNA: TGTGCCAGCAGTGAAGTGGGCCGCGGCAATCAGCCCCAGCATTTT.

V usage is TRBV5-1 and J usage is TRBJ2-5; 7 bases are a match to TRBD1. The CDR3 runs 15 residues. V was pared by 4 bases and J by 1 base, with 7 bases of the junction left unmatched. The germline V gene encodes CDR1 SGHRS and CDR2 YFSETQ. The CDR3 reads CASSLMTGPQETQYF. CDR3 DNA sequence: TGCGCCAGCAGCCTGATGACAGGGCCCCAAGAGACCCAGTACTTC.

This chain uses TRBV7-9 with TRBJ2-1; 8 nucleotides align to TRBD2. The germline CDR1 and CDR2 sequences are SEHNR and FQNEAQ (reference sequence). The ends lost 5 bases at V and 2 bases at J; junction bases unmatched: 14. The length of the CDR3 is 18 residues. DNA of the CDR3: TGTGCCAGCAGCCCAAAGGCGGGGGGCCGAGGCGCCTACAATGAGCAGTTCTTC. This sequence encodes CASSPKAGGRGAYNEQFF. The variable domain in full, with the rest retrieved from reference TRBV7-9 and TRBJ2-1, is DTGVSQNPRHKITKRGQNVTFRCDPISEHNRLYWYRQTLGQGPEFLTYFQNEAQLEKSRLLSDRFSAERPKGSFSTLEIQRTEQGDSAMYLCASSPKAGGRGAYNEQFFGPGTRLTVL.

J is TRBJ1-1 and V is TRBV27; no clear D gene. Germline loops: CDR1 MNHEY, CDR2 SMNVEV (reference sequence). Trimming took off 2 bases at V and 0 bases at J, with 7 bases between the two ends. The CDR3 has 14 residues. This chain's CDR3 is CASSLTGMNTEAFF. The CDR3 nucleotides are TGTGCCAGCAGTTTAACGGGAATGAACACTGAAGCTTTCTTT.

This clone was observed a single time. This chain links TRBV21-1 with TRBJ1-4; TRBD1 is the table's D call and was not checked against the DNA. TRBV21-1 represents a pseudogene. There are 16 residues in the CDR3. The CDR3 bases are TGTGCCAGCAGCATCGGAGACAGGGAGATTAATGAAAAACTGTTTTTT. As protein: CASSIGDREINEKLFF.

V and J are TRBV5-1 and TRBJ1-1, with 8 nucleotides matching TRBD1. Losses at the gene ends were 1 base for V and 5 bases for J; bases not matched to a gene: 10. CDR3 length: 16 amino acids. Germline-derived CDR1 and CDR2 are SGHRS and YFSETQ. The chain's CDR3 is CASSLRSAYRGTEAFF. The CDR3 DNA reads as TGCGCCAGCAGCTTGCGGTCGGCGTACAGGGGGACTGAAGCTTTCTTT.

The J gene is TRBJ1-4, the V gene TRBV6-5; D remains ambiguous. V was trimmed by 0 bases and J by 7 bases, leaving 15 bases between them. The CDR3 has 16 amino acids. Germline V gene sequence: CDR1 MNHEY, CDR2 SVGAGI. The CDR3 reads CASSYSRHAGGEKLFF. CDR3 nucleotide sequence: TGTGCCAGCAGTTACTCCCGACATGCCGGAGGTGAAAAACTGTTTTTT.